Shown below are 4 T cell receptor beta chains from a single sample sequenced in a study of cytotoxic CD8 clonotypes in ibrutinib-treated CLL. The assay was immunoSEQ multiplex PCR, and TCRdb's table has in-frame clones only and misses some. This sample yields about 130,000 clones, of which 79% are seen a single time; around 13% belongs to the top ten. The sample consisted of PBMCs, taken after 12 months of ibrutinib treatment. The receptors were gathered from a human donor with chronic lymphocytic leukemia.

V is TRBV28 and J is TRBJ2-7; 12 nucleotides line up with TRBD2. The ends lost 5 bases at V and 7 bases at J; junction bases unmatched: 6. The CDR3 spans 14 residues. Germline-derived CDR1 and CDR2 are MDHEN and SYDVKM. CDR3 sequence (DNA): TGTGCCAGCAGTCTAGCGGGAGGGTTCGGAGAGCAGTACTTC. Translation gives CASSLAGGFGEQYF.

CDR3 nucleotide sequence: TGTGCCAGCAGTTCATTGTCAGGGATCAATCAGCCCCAGCATTTT. It translates to CASSSLSGINQPQHF. The J gene is TRBJ1-5, the V gene TRBV27; D is possibly TRBD1 (5 bases). V was clipped by 4 bases and J by 3 bases, with 13 bases between them. Per germline, CDR1 MNHEY and CDR2 SMNVEV (reference sequence). The CDR3 is 15 residues long.

CDR3 loop: CASSSRGGRDGYTF. In nucleotides, the CDR3 is TGTGCCAGCAGCTCCAGGGGGGGAAGGGATGGCTACACCTTC. This chain joins TRBV7-2 and TRBJ1-2; 7 positions agree with TRBD1. Germline CDR1 SGHTA, CDR2 FQGNSA. The trim removed 4 bases at V and 6 bases at J, leaving 8 bases unmatched. The CDR3 has 14 amino acids.

The chain has TRBV4-1 and TRBJ1-2; D unresolved. The V end was cut by 1 base, the J end by 4 bases, with 22 bases between. Germline values: CDR1 MGHRA, CDR2 YSYEKL. This CDR3 is built from 18 residues. CDR3 coding DNA: TGCGCCAGCAGCCAAGGGGCGGGAATTGGCATCTTGAGCTATGGCTACACCTTC. It codes for CASSQGAGIGILSYGYTF.